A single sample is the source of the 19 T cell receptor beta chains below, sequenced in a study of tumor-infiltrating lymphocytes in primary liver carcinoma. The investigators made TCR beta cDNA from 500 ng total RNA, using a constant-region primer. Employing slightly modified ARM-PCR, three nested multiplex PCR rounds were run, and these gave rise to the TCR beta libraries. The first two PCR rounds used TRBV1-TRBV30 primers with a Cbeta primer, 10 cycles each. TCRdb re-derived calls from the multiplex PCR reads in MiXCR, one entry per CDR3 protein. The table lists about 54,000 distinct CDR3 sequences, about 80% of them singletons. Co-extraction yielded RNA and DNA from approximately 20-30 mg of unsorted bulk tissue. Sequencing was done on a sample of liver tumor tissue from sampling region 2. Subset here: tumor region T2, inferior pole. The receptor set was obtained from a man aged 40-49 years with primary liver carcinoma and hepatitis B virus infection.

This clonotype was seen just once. This CDR3 is CSAEGPPCYEQYF. In DNA, the CDR3 is TGCAGCGCGGAGGGGCCCCCGTGCTACGAGCAGTACTTC. The chain recombines TRBV29-1 with TRBJ2-7; tentative D call: TRBD2 (6 bases). Deletions cut 7 bases from V and 3 bases from J, with 16 bases between. In germline, CDR1 is SQVTM, CDR2 ANQGSEA. CDR3 size: 13 residues.

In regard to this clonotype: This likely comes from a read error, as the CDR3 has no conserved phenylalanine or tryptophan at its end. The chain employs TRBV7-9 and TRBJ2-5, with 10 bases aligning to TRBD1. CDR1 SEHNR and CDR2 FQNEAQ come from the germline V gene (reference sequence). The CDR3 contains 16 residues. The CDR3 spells CASSSRDRGVEDTQYL. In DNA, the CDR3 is TGTGCCAGCAGCTCAAGGGACAGGGGAGTGGAAGACACCCAGTACCTC.

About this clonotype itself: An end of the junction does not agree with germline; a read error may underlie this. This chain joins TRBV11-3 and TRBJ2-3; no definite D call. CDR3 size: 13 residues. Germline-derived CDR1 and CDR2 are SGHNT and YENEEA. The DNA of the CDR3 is TGTGTCAGCAGCATGGGTGAGGCAGATACGCAGTATTTT. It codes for CVSSMGEADTQYF.

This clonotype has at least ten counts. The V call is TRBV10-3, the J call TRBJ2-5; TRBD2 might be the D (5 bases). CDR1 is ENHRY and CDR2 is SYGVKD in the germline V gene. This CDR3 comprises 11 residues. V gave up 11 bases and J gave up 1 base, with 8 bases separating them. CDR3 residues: CASRGQETQYF. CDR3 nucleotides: TGTGCCTCCCGGGGCCAAGAGACCCAGTACTTC.

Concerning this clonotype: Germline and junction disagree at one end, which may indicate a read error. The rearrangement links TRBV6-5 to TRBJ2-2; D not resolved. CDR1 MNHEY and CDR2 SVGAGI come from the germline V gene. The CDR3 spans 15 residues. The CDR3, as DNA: TGTGCCAACAGTTACGCAATGGACGACACCGGGGAGCTGTTTTTT. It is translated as CANSYAMDDTGELFF.

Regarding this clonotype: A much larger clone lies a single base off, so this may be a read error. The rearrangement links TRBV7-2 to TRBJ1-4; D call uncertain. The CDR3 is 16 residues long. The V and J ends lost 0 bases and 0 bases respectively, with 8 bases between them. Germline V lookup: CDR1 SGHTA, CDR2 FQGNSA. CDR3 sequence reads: CTSSLARQATNEKLFF. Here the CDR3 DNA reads TGTACCAGCAGCTTAGCAAGACAAGCAACTAATGAAAAACTGTTTTTT.

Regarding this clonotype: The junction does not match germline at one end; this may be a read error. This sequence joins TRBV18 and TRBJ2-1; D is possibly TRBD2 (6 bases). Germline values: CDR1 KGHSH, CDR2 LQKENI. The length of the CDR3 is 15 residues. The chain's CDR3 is CANSPEGLTYNEQFF. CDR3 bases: TGTGCCAACTCACCAGAGGGACTTACTTACAATGAGCAGTTCTTC.

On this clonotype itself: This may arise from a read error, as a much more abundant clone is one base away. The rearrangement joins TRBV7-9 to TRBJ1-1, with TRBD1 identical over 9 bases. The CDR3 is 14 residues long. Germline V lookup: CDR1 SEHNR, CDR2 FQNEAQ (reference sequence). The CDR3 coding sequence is TGTGCCAGCTGCTTAGGGACAGGGAGCGATGAAGCTTTCTTT. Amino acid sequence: CASCLGTGSDEAFF.

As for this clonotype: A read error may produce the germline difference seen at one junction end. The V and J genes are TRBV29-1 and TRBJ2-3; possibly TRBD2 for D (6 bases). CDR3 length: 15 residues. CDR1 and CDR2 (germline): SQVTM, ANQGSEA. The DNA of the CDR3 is TGCAGCGTTCCCGGGACTCCTACTAGCACGGATACGCAGTATTTT. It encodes CSVPGTPTSTDTQYF.

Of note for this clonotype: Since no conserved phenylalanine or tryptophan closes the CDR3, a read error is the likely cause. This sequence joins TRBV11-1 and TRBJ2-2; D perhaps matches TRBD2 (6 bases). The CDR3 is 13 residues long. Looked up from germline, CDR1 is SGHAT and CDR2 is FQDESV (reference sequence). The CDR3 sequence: CASSLLDGGELFL. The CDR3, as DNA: TGTGCCAGCAGCTTACTAGACGGCGGGGAACTGTTTTTA.

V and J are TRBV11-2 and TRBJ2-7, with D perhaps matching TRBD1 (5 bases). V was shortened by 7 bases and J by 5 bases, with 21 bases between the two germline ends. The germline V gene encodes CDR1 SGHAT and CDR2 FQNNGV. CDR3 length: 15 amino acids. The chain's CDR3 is CASTSLEGAHHEQYF. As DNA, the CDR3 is TGTGCCAGCACCTCCTTGGAAGGGGCCCACCACGAGCAGTACTTC. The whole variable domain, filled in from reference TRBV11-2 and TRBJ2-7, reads EAGVAQSPRYKIIEKRQSVAFWCNPISGHATLYWYQQILGQGPKLLIQFQNNGVVDDSQLPKDRFSAERLKGVDSTLKIQPAKLEDSAVYLCASTSLEGAHHEQYFGPGTRLTVT.

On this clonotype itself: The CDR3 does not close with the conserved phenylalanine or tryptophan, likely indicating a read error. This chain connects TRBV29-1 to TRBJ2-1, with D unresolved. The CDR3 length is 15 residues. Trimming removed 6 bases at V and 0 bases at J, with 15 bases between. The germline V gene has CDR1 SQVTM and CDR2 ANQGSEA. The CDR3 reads CSVGSPSSSYNEQFS. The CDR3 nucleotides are TGCAGCGTAGGGTCTCCTTCCAGCTCCTACAATGAGCAGTTCTCC.

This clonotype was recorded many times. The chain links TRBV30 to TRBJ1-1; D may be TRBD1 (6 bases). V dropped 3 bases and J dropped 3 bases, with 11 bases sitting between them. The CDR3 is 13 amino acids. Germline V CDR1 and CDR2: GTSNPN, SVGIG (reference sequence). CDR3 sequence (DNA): TGTGCCTGGAGGGGGGGCTCGTACACTGAAGCTTTCTTT. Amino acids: CAWRGGSYTEAFF.

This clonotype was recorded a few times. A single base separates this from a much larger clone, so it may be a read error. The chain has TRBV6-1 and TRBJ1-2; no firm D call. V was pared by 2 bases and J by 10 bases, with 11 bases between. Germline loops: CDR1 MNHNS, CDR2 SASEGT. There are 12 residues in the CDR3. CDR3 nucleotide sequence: TGTGCCAGCAGTGAACTTGGTTTTGACTACACCTTC. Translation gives CASSELGFDYTF.

The CDR3 spells CASTLGGTEAFF. The CDR3 region has the DNA TGTGCCAGCACCCTCGGGGGTACTGAAGCTTTCTTT. V usage is TRBV7-9 and J usage is TRBJ1-1, with D maybe TRBD1 (5 bases). V was trimmed by 7 bases and J by 5 bases, leaving 11 bases between them. Per germline, CDR1 SEHNR and CDR2 FQNEAQ (reference sequence). This CDR3 comprises 12 residues.

The DNA of the CDR3 is TGTGCCAGCAGTCCCATGAGCCTACGCGGTCCTGGGGAGCTGTTTTTT. This codes for CASSPMSLRGPGELFF. V is TRBV6-6 and J is TRBJ2-2; D gene uncertain. Germline V gives CDR1 MNHNY, CDR2 SVGAGI (reference sequence). The CDR3 runs 16 residues. V lost 5 bases and J 8 bases, leaving 21 bases between the germline ends.

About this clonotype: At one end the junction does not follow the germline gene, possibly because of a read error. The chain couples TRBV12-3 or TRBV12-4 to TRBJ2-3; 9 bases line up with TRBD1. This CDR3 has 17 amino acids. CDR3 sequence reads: CASSFTGGTPSIDTQYF. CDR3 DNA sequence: TGTGCCAGCAGTTTTACAGGGGGCACGCCTAGCATAGATACGCAGTATTTT.

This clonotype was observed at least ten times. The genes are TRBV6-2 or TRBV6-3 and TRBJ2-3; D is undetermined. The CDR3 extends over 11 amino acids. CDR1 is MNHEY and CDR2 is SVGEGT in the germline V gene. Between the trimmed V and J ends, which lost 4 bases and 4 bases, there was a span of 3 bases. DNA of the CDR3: TGTGCCAGCAGTTTTCCAGATACGCAGTATTTT. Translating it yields CASSFPDTQYF.

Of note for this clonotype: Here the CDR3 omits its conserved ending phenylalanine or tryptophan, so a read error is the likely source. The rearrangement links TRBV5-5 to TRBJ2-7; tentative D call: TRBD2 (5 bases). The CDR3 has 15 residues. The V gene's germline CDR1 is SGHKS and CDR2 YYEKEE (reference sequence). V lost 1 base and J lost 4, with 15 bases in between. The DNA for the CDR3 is TGTGCCAGCAGCTTGCGGCCCGGGGATCGTTACGAGCAGTACCTG. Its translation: CASSLRPGDRYEQYL.